This TCR beta chain emerged from a study of blood T cell repertoires in COVID-19. Whole-study context: Acute-phase and convalescent COVID-19 samples originated in the United States, Italy and Spain. The analysed material was cDNA or gDNA that came from T cells, B-cell-depleted T cells, or PBMCs.

Here immunoSEQ multiplex PCR was the method, and the copy in TCRdb shows in-frame clones only, minus some. Of 120,000 or so clones listed, less than 90% are singletons. Allocation to cohorts depended on clinical history reported by the participants. Recovery meant two consecutive negative NP/OP PCR tests, professional clearance, or resolved symptoms. Between the trimmed V and J ends, which lost 0 bases and 5 bases, there was a span of 16 bases. Germline CDR1 is MGHRA and CDR2 is YSYEKL. CDR3 length equals 17 residues. Sequenced input: PBMCs or T cells enriched from blood (not recorded which). The chain is built from TRBV4-1 and TRBJ1-4; a weak D match, TRBD1 (6 bases). This sequence originates from a woman younger than 45 who had recovered from COVID-19. This chain's CDR3 is CASSQEGGGRPNEKLFF. DNA of the CDR3: TGCGCCAGCAGCCAAGAAGGTGGGGGCAGGCCGAATGAAAAACTGTTTTTT.